The clone carrying this T cell receptor beta chain was counted a few times. Its antigen is unidentified. V dropped 1 base and J dropped 1; count of bases not matched to a gene: 1. Germline V gene data show CDR1 as MGHRA and CDR2 as YSYEKL. The CDR3 has 15 amino acids. Full-length variable regions came from constant-region reverse primers plus semi-nested Nested Universal Primer A PCR. Each CDR3 protein gets one entry after TCRdb re-called the 5' RACE reads with MiXCR. Among over 45,000 distinct CDR3 sequences listed, 26% were seen once. The sorted Tregs were CD4+CD25+CD127-/low cells. Study observations and caveats: Tumor memory CD4+ T cell TCR gene usage was found to cluster with blood and lymph node memory CD4+ cells and with lymph node naive CD4+ cells. The larger cohort examined one V-J beta rearrangement, not whole repertoires. Greatest tumor Treg TCR overlap was with tumor naive CD4+ cells.

The source is a female donor with breast cancer. Sample: tumor-infiltrating Tregs sorted from the breast tumor. The gene calls are TRBV4-1 and TRBJ1-5, with 7 bases that match TRBD1. The CDR3 DNA reads TGCGCCAGCAGCCAAGCGACAGGGAGCAATCAGCCCCAGCATTTT. As protein: CASSQATGSNQPQHF.